Presented here are 21 T cell receptor beta chains from one specimen sequenced in a study of cytomegalovirus exposure and HLA in healthy donors. The primer mix had 60 Vbeta and 13 Jbeta primers. Sequencing was performed with immunoSEQ multiplex PCR; in TCRdb, only in-frame clones are kept and a portion is missing. The data show 150,000 to 200,000 clones, roughly three quarters seen once. Sample: PBMCs. These receptors were taken from a male donor in good health and CMV-seronegative.

The rearrangement links TRBV9 to TRBJ1-2, with D unclear. This CDR3 region has 13 residues. Trimming left V 4 bases short and J 3 bases short, with 10 bases between. The germline gives CDR1 SGDLS, CDR2 YYNGEE. In DNA, the CDR3 is TGTGCCAGCAGCACCCTCCTAGACTATGGCTACACCTTC. Protein sequence: CASSTLLDYGYTF. Full variable domain (rest looked up from reference TRBV9 and TRBJ1-2): DSGVTQTPKHLITATGQRVTLRCSPRSGDLSVYWYQQSLDQGLQFLIQYYNGEERAKGNILERFSAQQFPDLHSELNLSSLELGDSALYFCASSTLLDYGYTFGSGTRLTVV.

This chain uses TRBV20-1 with TRBJ2-7; a possible D gene is TRBD2 (5 bases). The CDR3 has 11 amino acids. CDR1 is DFQATT and CDR2 is SNEGSKA in the germline V gene (reference sequence). The V gene lost 3 bases and the J gene lost 6 bases, with 9 bases spanning the gap. The chain's CDR3 is CSARRAGEQYF. The CDR3 region has the DNA TGCAGTGCTAGGAGGGCGGGCGAGCAGTACTTC.

About this clone itself: The same CDR3 is also encoded by other DNA sequences in this sample. V gene TRBV5-1 combines with J gene TRBJ2-7, with D possibly being TRBD1 (5 bases). The V and J ends lost 0 bases and 4 bases respectively, with 5 bases between them. The CDR3 has 12 amino acids. CDR1 is SGHRS, CDR2 YFSETQ, per germline. The CDR3 reads CASSLGQYEQYF. The CDR3 coding sequence is TGCGCCAGCAGCTTGGGACAGTACGAGCAGTACTTC.

The V and J genes are TRBV5-1 and TRBJ2-7, with 7 positions matching TRBD1. Germline V gene data show CDR1 as SGHRS and CDR2 as YFSETQ. Trimming removed 3 bases from V and 6 bases from J; junction bases left unmatched: 12. This CDR3 spans 15 amino acids. In DNA, the CDR3 is TGCGCCAGCAGCTCGGGTGAGGGGGCGCGGATCGAGCAGTACTTC. Translation: CASSSGEGARIEQYF.

The rearrangement links TRBV2 to TRBJ1-2; D is possibly TRBD1 (5 bases). CDR1 is SNHLY, CDR2 FYNNEI, per germline. V lost 8 bases and J 2 bases, leaving 18 bases between the germline ends. This CDR3 is 15 amino acids long. CDR3 sequence reads: CASLVGGGRNYGYTF. The CDR3 nucleotides read TGTGCCAGCCTGGTGGGGGGAGGCAGAAACTATGGCTACACCTTC. Variable domain in full (rest from reference TRBV2 and TRBJ1-2): EPEVTQTPSHQVTQMGQEVILRCVPISNHLYFYWYRQILGQKVEFLVSFYNNEISEKSEIFDDQFSVERPDGSNFTLKIRSTKLEDSAMYFCASLVGGGRNYGYTFGSGTRLTVV.

This clone was observed once. This sequence joins TRBV18 and TRBJ2-5, with 10 bases aligning to TRBD2. The CDR3 covers 16 residues. Per the germline V gene, CDR1 is KGHSH and CDR2 is LQKENI. With V trimmed by 3 bases and J by 5 bases, 9 bases remained unmatched. The CDR3 region is CASSPRASGGPETQYF. DNA for the CDR3: TGTGCCAGCTCACCCCGGGCTAGCGGGGGTCCGGAGACCCAGTACTTC.

For the CDR3, the DNA is TGTGCCAGCAGCTTATTAGGGGGACCCTACGAGCAGTACTTC. It encodes CASSLLGGPYEQYF. J is TRBJ2-7 and V is TRBV7-2, with D maybe TRBD1 (6 bases). Germline values: CDR1 SGHTA, CDR2 FQGNSA. The CDR3 runs to 14 residues. V lost 2 bases, J lost 2 bases, and 10 bases lay in between.

This clone appeared a few times. This chain uses TRBV5-6 with TRBJ1-2; tentative D call: TRBD1 (6 bases). This CDR3 contains 14 residues. Germline V gene data show CDR1 as SGHDT and CDR2 as YYEEEE. V dropped 1 base and J dropped 4 bases, with 11 bases sitting between them. For the CDR3, the DNA is TGTGCCAGCAGCTTGCTGGCAGGGGTCTATGGCTACACCTTC. Its protein is CASSLLAGVYGYTF.

On this clone: Other DNA sequences in the sample encode the same CDR3. This chain uses TRBV9 with TRBJ2-6; a weak D match, TRBD2 (5 bases). The germline V gene has CDR1 SGDLS and CDR2 YYNGEE. The CDR3 contains 15 residues. With 0 bases removed from V and 1 base from J, the gap between germline ends came to 5 bases. The CDR3 spells CASSVGGSGANVLTF. The CDR3 DNA reads TGTGCCAGCAGCGTAGGCGGGTCTGGGGCCAACGTCCTGACTTTC.

This clone was recorded once. V gene TRBV5-1 combines with J gene TRBJ2-7; 16 nucleotides line up with TRBD2. The CDR3 has 16 amino acids. Germline lookup yields CDR1 SGHRS and CDR2 YFSETQ. Trimming cost V 4 bases and J 2 bases; bases outside gene matches: 3. The CDR3 DNA follows: TGCGCCAGCAGCGGGGGGACTAGCGGGAGGGCCTACGAGCAGTACTTC. Protein sequence: CASSGGTSGRAYEQYF. The complete variable domain, with remaining parts taken from reference TRBV5-1 and TRBJ2-7, reads KAGVTQTPRYLIKTRGQQVTLSCSPISGHRSVSWYQQTPGQGLQFLFEYFSETQRNKGNFPGRFSGRQFSNSRSEMNVSTLELGDSALYLCASSGGTSGRAYEQYFGPGTRLTVT.

The V call is TRBV9, the J call TRBJ1-2; TRBD1 agrees at 7 bases. The V gene's germline CDR1 is SGDLS and CDR2 YYNGEE. J gave up 4 bases and V 4 bases, and 4 bases lay outside the gene matches. This CDR3 comprises 13 residues. CDR3 protein: CASSPGGAYGYTF. Written as DNA, the CDR3 is TGTGCCAGCAGCCCAGGGGGAGCCTATGGCTACACCTTC.

The chain joins TRBV6-1 to TRBJ1-5; 9 nucleotides line up with TRBD1. Germline values: CDR1 MNHNS, CDR2 SASEGT. This CDR3 comprises 13 residues. The trim removed 7 bases at V and 7 bases at J, leaving 5 bases unmatched. CDR3: CASMGTGIQPQHF. The CDR3 bases are TGTGCCAGCATGGGGACAGGGATCCAGCCCCAGCATTTT.

The V and J genes are TRBV28 and TRBJ2-3, with D uncertain. V gave up 2 bases and J gave up 4 bases, with 10 bases separating them. Germline V gene data show CDR1 as MDHEN and CDR2 as SYDVKM. This CDR3 has 14 residues. Here the CDR3 reads CASSLPGSSDTQYF. Here the CDR3 DNA reads TGTGCCAGCAGTTTACCCGGGTCCTCAGATACGCAGTATTTT.

V is TRBV5-8 and J is TRBJ1-2; D gene uncertain. Trimming took 3 bases from V and 11 from J, leaving 8 bases between them. CDR3 length equals 10 residues. CDR1 is SGHTS, CDR2 YDEGEE, per germline. DNA for the CDR3: TGTGCCAGCAGCTACTACGAGTACACCTTC. Its protein product is CASSYYEYTF.

The J gene is TRBJ1-1, the V gene TRBV5-4, with TRBD1 as a possible D gene (6 bases). Germline CDR1 SGHNT, CDR2 YYREEE (reference sequence). Trimming cost V 7 bases and J 1 base, with 17 bases left between them. This CDR3 contains 15 residues. The CDR3 region has the DNA TGTGCCAGCTTCCGCTTAGTGGGACAGAACACTGAAGCTTTCTTT. This translates into CASFRLVGQNTEAFF. The variable domain in full, with the rest retrieved from reference TRBV5-4 and TRBJ1-1, is ETGVTQSPTHLIKTRGQQVTLRCSSQSGHNTVSWYQQALGQGPQFIFQYYREEENGRGNFPPRFSGLQFPNYSSELNVNALELDDSALYLCASFRLVGQNTEAFFGQGTRLTVV.

The rearrangement links TRBV9 to TRBJ2-2, with 8 bases identical to TRBD2. After removal of 0 bases from V and 5 bases from J, the junction contained 9 bases not matched to a gene. The CDR3 has 17 amino acids. Per the germline V gene, CDR1 is SGDLS and CDR2 is YYNGEE. As DNA, the CDR3 is TGTGCCAGCAGCGTAGAGGTAGCGGGAATGAGAACCGGGGAGCTGTTTTTT. Protein: CASSVEVAGMRTGELFF. Based on the CDR3 plus reference TRBV9 and TRBJ2-2, the full variable domain is DSGVTQTPKHLITATGQRVTLRCSPRSGDLSVYWYQQSLDQGLQFLIQYYNGEERAKGNILERFSAQQFPDLHSELNLSSLELGDSALYFCASSVEVAGMRTGELFFGEGSRLTVL.

V is TRBV27 and J is TRBJ1-5; D is undetermined. Trimming shortened V by 5 bases and J by 0 bases, and 11 bases separated the two germline ends. The CDR3 extends over 15 amino acids. The germline CDR1 and CDR2 sequences are MNHEY and SMNVEV (reference sequence). The CDR3 nucleotides read TGTGCCAGCAGTCCAACGAGCCCTAGCAATCAGCCCCAGCATTTT. Protein sequence: CASSPTSPSNQPQHF.

The V call is TRBV10-3, the J call TRBJ2-1; D unclear. With 0 bases removed from V and 1 base from J, the gap between germline ends came to 13 bases. This CDR3 is 17 amino acids long. Germline CDR1 is ENHRY and CDR2 is SYGVKD. The CDR3 here is CAISESAAGESYNEQFF. Written as DNA, the CDR3 is TGTGCCATCAGTGAGTCCGCCGCCGGAGAATCCTACAATGAGCAGTTCTTC.

This clone appeared a single time. V usage is TRBV6-5 and J usage is TRBJ2-7; no clear D gene. Germline V gene sequence: CDR1 MNHEY, CDR2 SVGAGI. The V and J ends lost 0 bases and 2 bases respectively, with 11 bases between them. The CDR3 loop spans 15 amino acids. The CDR3 bases are TGTGCCAGCAGTTACTCGTATGGCCGAACCTACGAGCAGTACTTC. Encoded protein: CASSYSYGRTYEQYF.

This chain uses TRBV7-2 with TRBJ2-1; D unresolved. Trimming left V 2 bases short and J 5 bases short, with 13 bases between. The CDR3 has 15 residues. In germline, CDR1 is SGHTA, CDR2 FQGNSA. The CDR3 sequence: CASSLNTAPNNEQFF. The CDR3 DNA reads as TGTGCCAGCAGCTTAAATACAGCCCCGAACAATGAGCAGTTCTTC.

The chain uses TRBV7-3 and TRBJ2-2; D gene unclear. Germline V gene sequence: CDR1 SGHTA, CDR2 FQGTGA. The CDR3 consists of 15 residues. With 5 bases removed from V and 0 bases from J, the gap between germline ends came to 10 bases. The CDR3 spells CASSPFGPNTGELFF. CDR3 DNA sequence: TGTGCCAGCAGCCCCTTTGGGCCGAACACCGGGGAGCTGTTTTTT.